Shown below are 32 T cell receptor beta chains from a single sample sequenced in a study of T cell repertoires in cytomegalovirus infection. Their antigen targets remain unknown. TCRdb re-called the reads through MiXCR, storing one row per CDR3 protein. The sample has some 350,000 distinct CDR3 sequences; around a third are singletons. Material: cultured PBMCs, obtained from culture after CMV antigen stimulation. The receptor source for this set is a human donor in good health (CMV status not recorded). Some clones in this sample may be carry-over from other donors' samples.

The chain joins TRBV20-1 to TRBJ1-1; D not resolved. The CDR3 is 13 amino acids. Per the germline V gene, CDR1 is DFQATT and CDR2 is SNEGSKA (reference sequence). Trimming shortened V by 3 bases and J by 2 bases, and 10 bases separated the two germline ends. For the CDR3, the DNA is TGCAGTGCTAGGAGGCAGGCTAACACTGAAGCTTTCTTT. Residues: CSARRQANTEAFF.

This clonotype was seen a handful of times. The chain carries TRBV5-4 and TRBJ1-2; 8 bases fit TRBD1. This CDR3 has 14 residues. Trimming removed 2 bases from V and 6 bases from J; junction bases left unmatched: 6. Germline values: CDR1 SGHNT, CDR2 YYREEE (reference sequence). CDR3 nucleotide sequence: TGTGCCAGCAGCTTTGTGGGACAGGATCATGGCTACACCTTC. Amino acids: CASSFVGQDHGYTF.

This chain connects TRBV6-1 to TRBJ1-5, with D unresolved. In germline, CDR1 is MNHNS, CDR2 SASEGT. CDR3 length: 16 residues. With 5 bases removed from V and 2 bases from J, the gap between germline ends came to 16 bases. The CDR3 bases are TGTGCCAGCAGTTACGCCGGACTTCAGGGCAATCAGCCCCAGCATTTT. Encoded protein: CASSYAGLQGNQPQHF.

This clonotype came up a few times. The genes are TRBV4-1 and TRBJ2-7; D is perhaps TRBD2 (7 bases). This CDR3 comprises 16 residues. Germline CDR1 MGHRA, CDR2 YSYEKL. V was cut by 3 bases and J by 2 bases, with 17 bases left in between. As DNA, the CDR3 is TGCGCCAGCAGCCAGTCAACAGGGAGGGGGGCCTACGAGCAGTACTTC. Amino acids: CASSQSTGRGAYEQYF.

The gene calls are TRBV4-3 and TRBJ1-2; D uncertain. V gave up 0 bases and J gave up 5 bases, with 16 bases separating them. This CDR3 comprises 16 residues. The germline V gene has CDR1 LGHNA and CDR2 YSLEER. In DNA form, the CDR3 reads TGCGCCAGCAGCCAAGAACGACACCGAGTAGTTTATGGCTACACCTTC. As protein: CASSQERHRVVYGYTF.

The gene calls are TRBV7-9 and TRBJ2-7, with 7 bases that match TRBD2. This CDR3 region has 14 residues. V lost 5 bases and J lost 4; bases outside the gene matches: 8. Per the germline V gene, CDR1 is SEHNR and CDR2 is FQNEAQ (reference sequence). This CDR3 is CASSIPGLNYEQYF. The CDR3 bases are TGTGCCAGCAGCATTCCGGGACTAAATTACGAGCAGTACTTC.

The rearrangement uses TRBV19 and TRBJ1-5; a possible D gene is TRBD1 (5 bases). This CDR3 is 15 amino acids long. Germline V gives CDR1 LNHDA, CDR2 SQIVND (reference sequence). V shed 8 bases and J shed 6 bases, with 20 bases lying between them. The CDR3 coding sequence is TGTGCCAGTTTAGCGGAGCCACGGGGCGTTCAGCCCCAGCATTTT. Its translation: CASLAEPRGVQPQHF.

The CDR3 DNA reads as TGTGCCACCAGTGATTCGGTGGGACAGCCGAGTGAAGCTTTCTTT. It specifies CATSDSVGQPSEAFF. The chain recombines TRBV24-1 with TRBJ1-1; TRBD1 matches at 7 bases. The CDR3 extends over 15 amino acids. Germline CDR1 and CDR2: KGHDR and SFDVKD. Germline trimming cut 2 bases from V and 7 bases from J; bases unmatched to any gene: 9.

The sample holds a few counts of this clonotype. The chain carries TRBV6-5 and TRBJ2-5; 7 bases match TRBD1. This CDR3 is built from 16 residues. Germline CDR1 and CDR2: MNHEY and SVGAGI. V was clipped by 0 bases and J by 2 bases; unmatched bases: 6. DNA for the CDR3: TGTGCCAGCAGTTACTCCCACACGACAGGGCAAGAGACCCAGTACTTC. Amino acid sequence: CASSYSHTTGQETQYF.

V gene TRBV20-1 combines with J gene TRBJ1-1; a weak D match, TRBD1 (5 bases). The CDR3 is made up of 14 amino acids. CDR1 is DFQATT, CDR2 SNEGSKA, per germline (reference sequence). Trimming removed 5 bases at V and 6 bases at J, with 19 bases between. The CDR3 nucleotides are TGCAGTGCTCTATCCCCGGGACGAGGACCTGAAGCTTTCTTT. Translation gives CSALSPGRGPEAFF.

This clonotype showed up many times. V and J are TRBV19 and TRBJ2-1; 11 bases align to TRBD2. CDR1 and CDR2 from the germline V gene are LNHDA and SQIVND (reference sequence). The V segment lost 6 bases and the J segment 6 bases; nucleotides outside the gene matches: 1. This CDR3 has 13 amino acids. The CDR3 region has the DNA TGTGCCAGTAGGCTAGCGGGAGGCAATGAGCAGTTCTTC. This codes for CASRLAGGNEQFF. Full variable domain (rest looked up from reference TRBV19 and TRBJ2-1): DGGITQSPKYLFRKEGQNVTLSCEQNLNHDAMYWYRQDPGQGLRLIYYSQIVNDFQKGDIAEGYSVSREKKESFPLTVTSAQKNPTAFYLCASRLAGGNEQFFGPGTRLTVL.

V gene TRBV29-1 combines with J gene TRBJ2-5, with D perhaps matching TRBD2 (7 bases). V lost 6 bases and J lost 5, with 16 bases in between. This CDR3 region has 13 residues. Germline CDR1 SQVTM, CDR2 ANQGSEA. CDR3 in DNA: TGCAGCGTAAGGGGGAGGGCCCGGGAGACCCAGTACTTC. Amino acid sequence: CSVRGRARETQYF. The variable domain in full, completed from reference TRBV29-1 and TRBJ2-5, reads SAVISQKPSRDICQRGTSLTIQCQVDSQVTMMFWYRQQPGQSLTLIATANQGSEATYESGFVIDKFPISRPNLTFSTLTVSNMSPEDSSIYLCSVRGRARETQYFGPGTRLLVL.

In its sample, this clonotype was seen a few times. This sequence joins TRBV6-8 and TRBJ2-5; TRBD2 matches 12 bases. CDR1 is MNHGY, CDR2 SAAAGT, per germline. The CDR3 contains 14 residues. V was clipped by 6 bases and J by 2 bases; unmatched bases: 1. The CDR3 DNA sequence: TGTGCCAGCAGAGGACTAGCGGGACAAGAGACCCAGTACTTC. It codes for CASRGLAGQETQYF.

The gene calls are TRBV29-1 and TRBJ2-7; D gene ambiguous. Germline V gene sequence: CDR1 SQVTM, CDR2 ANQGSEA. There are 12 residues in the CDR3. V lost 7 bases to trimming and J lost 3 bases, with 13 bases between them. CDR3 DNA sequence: TGCAGCGCCCAGACCCTACTCTACGAGCAGTACTTC. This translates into CSAQTLLYEQYF.

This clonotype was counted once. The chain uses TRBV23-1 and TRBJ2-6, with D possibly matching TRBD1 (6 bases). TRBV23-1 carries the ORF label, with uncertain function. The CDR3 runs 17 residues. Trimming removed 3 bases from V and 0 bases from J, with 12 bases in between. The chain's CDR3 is CASSHPGTRSGANVLTF. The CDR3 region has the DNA TGCGCCAGCAGTCATCCCGGGACACGCTCTGGGGCCAACGTCCTGACTTTC.

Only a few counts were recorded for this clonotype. CDR3 nucleotide sequence: TGTGCCAGCAAACGACAGACAGCAACTAATGAAAAACTGTTTTTT. It codes for CASKRQTATNEKLFF. V and J are TRBV6-1 and TRBJ1-4; a weak D match, TRBD1 (5 bases). Trimming cost V 7 bases and J 0 bases, with 12 bases left between them. The CDR3 contains 15 residues. Germline values: CDR1 MNHNS, CDR2 SASEGT.

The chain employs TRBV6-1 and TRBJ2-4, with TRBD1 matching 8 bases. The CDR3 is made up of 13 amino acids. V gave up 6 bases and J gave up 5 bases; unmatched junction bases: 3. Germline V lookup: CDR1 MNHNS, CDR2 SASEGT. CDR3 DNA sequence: TGTGCCAGCAGACCGGGACAGGAAAACATTCAGTACTTC. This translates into CASRPGQENIQYF.

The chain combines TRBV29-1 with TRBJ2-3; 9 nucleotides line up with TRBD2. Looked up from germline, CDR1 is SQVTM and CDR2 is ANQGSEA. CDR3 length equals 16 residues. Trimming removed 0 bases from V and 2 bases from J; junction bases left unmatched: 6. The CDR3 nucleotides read TGCAGCGTTGAAGAGACTAGCGGTACTCCCACAGATACGCAGTATTTT. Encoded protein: CSVEETSGTPTDTQYF.

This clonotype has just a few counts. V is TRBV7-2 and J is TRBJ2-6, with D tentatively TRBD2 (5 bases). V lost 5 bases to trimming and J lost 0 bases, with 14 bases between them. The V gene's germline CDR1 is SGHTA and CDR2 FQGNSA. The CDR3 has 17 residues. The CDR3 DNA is TGTGCCAGCAGCCTAACTCCTGCGGGCTCTGGGGCCAACGTCCTGACTTTC. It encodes CASSLTPAGSGANVLTF.

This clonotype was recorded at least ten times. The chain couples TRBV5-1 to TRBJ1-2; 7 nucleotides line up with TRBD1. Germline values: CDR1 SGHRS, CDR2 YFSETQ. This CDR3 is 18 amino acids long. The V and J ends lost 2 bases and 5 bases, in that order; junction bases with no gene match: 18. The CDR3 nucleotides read TGCGCCAGCAGCTTAAGACCCCCTCGGGACAGCGTCTTTTATGGCTACACCTTC. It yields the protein CASSLRPPRDSVFYGYTF.

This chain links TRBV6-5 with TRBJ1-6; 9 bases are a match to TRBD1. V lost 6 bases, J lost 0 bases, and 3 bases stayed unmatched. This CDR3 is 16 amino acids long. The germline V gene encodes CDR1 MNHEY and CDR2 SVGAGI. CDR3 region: CASRGTGNSYNSPLHF. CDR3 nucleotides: TGTGCCAGCAGAGGGACAGGGAACTCCTATAATTCACCCCTCCACTTT.

CDR3 nucleotide sequence: TGTGCCAGCAGCCACGGGCGGACAGCACAAATAGTGAATAATGAAAAACTGTTTTTT. Protein product: CASSHGRTAQIVNNEKLFF. V is TRBV4-2 and J is TRBJ1-4; TRBD1 might be the D (6 bases). This CDR3 is 19 amino acids long. Looked up from germline, CDR1 is LGHNA and CDR2 is YNFKEQ. Trimming shortened V by 3 bases and J by 4 bases, and 24 bases separated the two germline ends.

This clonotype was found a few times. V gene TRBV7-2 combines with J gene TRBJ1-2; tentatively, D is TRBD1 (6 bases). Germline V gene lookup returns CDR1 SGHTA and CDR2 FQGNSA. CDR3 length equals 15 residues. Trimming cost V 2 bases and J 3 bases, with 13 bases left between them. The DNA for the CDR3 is TGTGCCAGCAGCTTACGGGCAGGGGAGGACTATGGCTACACCTTC. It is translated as CASSLRAGEDYGYTF. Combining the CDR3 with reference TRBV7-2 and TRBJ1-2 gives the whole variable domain GAGVSQSPSNKVTEKGKDVELRCDPISGHTALYWYRQSLGQGLEFLIYFQGNSAPDKSGLPSDRFSAERTGGSVSTLTIQRTQQEDSAVYLCASSLRAGEDYGYTFGSGTRLTVV.

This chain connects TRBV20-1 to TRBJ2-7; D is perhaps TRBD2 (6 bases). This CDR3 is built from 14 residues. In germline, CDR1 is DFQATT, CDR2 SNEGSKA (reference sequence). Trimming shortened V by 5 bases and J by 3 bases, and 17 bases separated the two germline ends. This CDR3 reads CSAGGRTANYEQYV. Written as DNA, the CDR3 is TGCAGTGCTGGGGGGAGAACAGCGAACTACGAGCAGTACGTC.

This chain's CDR3 is CASSFRHSAGETQYF. The CDR3 DNA is TGTGCCAGCAGCTTCCGGCATAGCGCGGGAGAGACCCAGTACTTC. The V and J genes are TRBV7-2 and TRBJ2-5, with D perhaps matching TRBD2 (5 bases). V was shortened by 3 bases and J by 4 bases, with 15 bases between the two germline ends. This CDR3 has 15 residues. Germline V gene sequence: CDR1 SGHTA, CDR2 FQGNSA.

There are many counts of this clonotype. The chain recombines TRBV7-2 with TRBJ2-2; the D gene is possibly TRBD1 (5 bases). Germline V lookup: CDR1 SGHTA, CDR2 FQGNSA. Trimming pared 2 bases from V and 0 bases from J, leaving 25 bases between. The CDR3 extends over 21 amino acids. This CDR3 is CASSLNGDRFLSVPNTGELFF. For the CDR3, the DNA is TGTGCCAGCAGCTTAAACGGTGACAGATTCTTATCCGTCCCGAACACCGGGGAGCTGTTTTTT.

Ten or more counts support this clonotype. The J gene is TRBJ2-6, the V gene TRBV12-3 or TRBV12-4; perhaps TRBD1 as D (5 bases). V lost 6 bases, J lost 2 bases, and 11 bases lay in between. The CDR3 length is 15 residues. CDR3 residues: CASSLRAAGANVLTF. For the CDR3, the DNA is TGTGCCAGCAGCCTCAGGGCTGCTGGGGCCAACGTCCTGACTTTC.

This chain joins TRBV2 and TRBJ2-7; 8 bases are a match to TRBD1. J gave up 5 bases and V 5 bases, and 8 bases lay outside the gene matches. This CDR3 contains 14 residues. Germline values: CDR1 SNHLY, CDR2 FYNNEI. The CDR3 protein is CASSSDRAVDEQYF. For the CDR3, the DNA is TGTGCCAGCAGTTCGGACAGGGCTGTGGACGAGCAGTACTTC.

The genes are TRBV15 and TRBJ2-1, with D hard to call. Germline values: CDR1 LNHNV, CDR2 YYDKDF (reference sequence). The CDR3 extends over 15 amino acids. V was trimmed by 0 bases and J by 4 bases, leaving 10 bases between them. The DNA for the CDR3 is TGTGCCACCAGCAGAGACACGTCCCCTTACAATGAGCAGTTCTTC. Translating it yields CATSRDTSPYNEQFF.

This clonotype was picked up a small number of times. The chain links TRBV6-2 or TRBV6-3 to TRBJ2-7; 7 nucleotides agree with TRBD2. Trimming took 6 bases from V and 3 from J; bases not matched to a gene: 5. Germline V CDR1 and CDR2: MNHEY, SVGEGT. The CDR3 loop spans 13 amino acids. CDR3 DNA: TGTGCCAGCAGCCGGGACTACAACTACGAGCAGTACGTC. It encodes CASSRDYNYEQYV.

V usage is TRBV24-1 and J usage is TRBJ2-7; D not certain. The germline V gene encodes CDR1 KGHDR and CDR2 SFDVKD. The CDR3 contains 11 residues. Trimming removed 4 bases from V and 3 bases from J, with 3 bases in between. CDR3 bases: TGTGCCACCAGTGACAGCTACGAGCAGTACTTC. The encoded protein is CATSDSYEQYF.

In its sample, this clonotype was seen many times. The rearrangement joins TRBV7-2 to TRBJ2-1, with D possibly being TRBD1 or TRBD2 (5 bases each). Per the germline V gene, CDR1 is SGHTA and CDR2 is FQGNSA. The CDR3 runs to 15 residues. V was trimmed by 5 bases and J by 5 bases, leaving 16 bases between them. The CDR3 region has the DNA TGTGCCAGCAGCCCCCTGGGGACGGCCCACAATGAGCAGTTCTTC. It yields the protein CASSPLGTAHNEQFF.